This T cell receptor (beta chain) was sequenced during a study of cytomegalovirus exposure and HLA in healthy donors. Study-wide findings and caveats: In a later analysis, TCR beta V- and J-gene trimming was associated with a missense DCLRE1C variant. In an earlier analysis, productive rearrangement rates for most beta V segments clustered near 87% or 30%. Reportedly, cytomegalovirus status was diagnosed with high sensitivity and specificity.

The CDR3 length is 14 residues. V was pared by 2 bases and J by 8 bases, with 12 bases between. From germline, CDR1 is MNHEY and CDR2 SVGAGI. Comment on this clone: Antigen unknown.

It was with 60 Vbeta and 13 Jbeta primers that the PCR ran. As handled by the study authors: There were about 86 million unique TCR beta chains by a later count, and some 12 million of them were shared. Generated by immunoSEQ multiplex PCR, the TCRdb table keeps only in-frame clones and is missing some. V, J and clone size are taken as reported in that table, and D and trimming were inferred from the DNA itself. This table holds 100,000 or so clones, roughly 80% found once. Sample: PBMCs. This sequence was found in a male donor in good health and CMV-seropositive. V usage is TRBV6-5 and J usage is TRBJ1-4; D remains unclear. CDR3 sequence reads: CASSYRGAVEKLFF. DNA for the CDR3: TGTGCCAGCAGTTACCGAGGCGCGGTAGAAAAACTGTTTTTT.